This record looks at one T cell receptor beta chain sequence and its context. Germline V gives CDR1 DFQATT, CDR2 SNEGSKA (reference sequence). The CDR3 contains 14 residues. The V end lost 3 bases, the J end lost 0 bases, and 9 bases lay between the germline ends. This specimen belongs to a study of blood T cell repertoires in COVID-19. Study at large: Both acute and convalescent COVID-19 samples were obtained from the United States, Italy and Spain. In each case, the material was cDNA or gDNA derived from T cells, B-cell-depleted T cells, or PBMCs.

Authors' methods: From reference gene primer amplification, estimates of nucleated cell counts were derived. TCRdb's copy holds only in-frame clones and misses some; the assay was immunoSEQ multiplex PCR. That table is the source of V, J and clone size, and D and trimming were worked out from the DNA. The sample lists about 40,000 clones, roughly nine tenths occurring once. The receptor comes from a man aged 50 to 60 with active COVID-19. This chain connects TRBV20-1 to TRBJ2-4, with D possibly being TRBD2 (6 bases). Source material: peripheral blood. CDR3 DNA: TGCAGTGCTAGTTGGGGACTAGCCAAAAACATTCAGTACTTC. Translating it yields CSASWGLAKNIQYF.